This T cell receptor (beta chain) originates from a study of memory CD4+ T cells and cytomegalovirus serostatus. The length of the CDR3 is 14 residues. V was pared by 2 bases and J by 6 bases, with 0 bases of the junction left unmatched. Germline CDR1 MDHEN, CDR2 SYDVKM. The sort gate was single viable CD3+CD4+CD8-CD45RO+ cells for memory CD4+ T cells. Donors' CMV status reflects serum IgG against pp150, pp28, p38, p52. The method was immunoSEQ multiplex PCR; TCRdb's version includes in-frame clones alone and lacks a portion of them. The repertoire holds around 53,000 clones, with around 83% as singletons.

This sequence was found in an adult in good health and CMV-seropositive. The sequenced sample was memory CD4+ T cells from blood. This chain connects TRBV28 to TRBJ2-1; 11 nucleotides align to TRBD2. The CDR3 here is CASSLTSGSNEQFF. In DNA form, the CDR3 reads TGTGCCAGCAGTTTAACTAGCGGGAGCAATGAGCAGTTCTTC.